A selection of T cell receptor beta chains follows, all from one sample in a study of shared clonotypes between healthy human individuals. Repertoires were generated with immunoSEQ multiplex PCR, while TCRdb's copy carries only in-frame clones and drops some. The table shows some 800,000 clones, with about 91% occurring only once. The sequencing input was naive CD8+ T cells sorted from blood. These receptor sequences come from a man younger than 40 in good health. CDR3s include the opening cysteine and the closing phenylalanine or tryptophan. D genes are given only for firm matches. Size is stated for part of the rows, as once, few or many counts, or as a class when the clone is expanded.

J | V | size | D | CDR3 | DNA
TRBJ2-5 | TRBV7-9 | NA | TRBD2 | CASSLWSSGSRETQYF | TGTGCCAGCAGCTTATGGTCTAGCGGGAGCCGGGAGACCCAGTACTTC
TRBJ2-1 | TRBV2 | NA | NA | CARTNRLGKDEQFF | TGTGCCAGGACAAACAGACTAGGGAAGGATGAGCAGTTCTTC
TRBJ2-1 | TRBV11-2 | NA | NA | CASSLRDTVYNEQFF | TGTGCCAGCAGCTTACGGGATACCGTCTACAATGAGCAGTTCTTC
TRBJ2-7 | TRBV15 | NA | NA | CATSRDPLVPTYEQYF | TGTGCCACCAGCAGAGACCCACTAGTACCGACCTACGAGCAGTACTTC
TRBJ2-2 | TRBV9 | once | NA | CASSVATRGVNTGELFF | TGTGCCAGCAGCGTAGCTACGCGGGGCGTGAACACCGGGGAGCTGTTTTTT
TRBJ2-7 | TRBV7-7 | NA | TRBD2 | CASSIGLAGDEQYF | TGTGCTAGCAGCATCGGACTAGCGGGAGACGAGCAGTACTTC
TRBJ2-7 | TRBV27 | NA | NA | CASSLRGQGLYEQYF | TGTGCCAGCAGTTTAAGAGGGCAGGGACTTTACGAGCAGTACTTC
TRBJ2-3 | TRBV4-1 | NA | NA | CASSQVQFGEGDTDTQYF | TGCGCCAGCAGCCAAGTTCAGTTCGGGGAGGGGGACACAGATACGCAGTATTTT
TRBJ2-7 | TRBV10-2 | NA | NA | CASSDYQSGSYEQYF | TGCGCCAGCAGTGATTACCAATCCGGGAGCTACGAGCAGTACTTC
TRBJ2-7 | TRBV11-2 | NA | NA | CASSPWGNTYEQYF | TGTGCCAGCAGCCCGTGGGGGAATACGTACGAGCAGTACTTC
TRBJ2-7 | TRBV4-2 | NA | NA | CASSQPRGEQYF | TGTGCCAGCAGCCAGCCCCGCGGGGAGCAGTACTTC
TRBJ2-2 | TRBV4-1 | NA | TRBD1 | CASSQEGTGGANTGELFF | TGCGCCAGCAGCCAAGAAGGGACAGGGGGCGCGAACACCGGGGAGCTGTTTTTT
TRBJ2-3 | TRBV4-1 | NA | NA | CASSQVKGSTDTQYF | TGCGCCAGCAGCCAAGTTAAGGGGAGCACAGATACGCAGTATTTT
TRBJ2-7 | TRBV7-4 | NA | NA | CASILKRYYEQYF | TGTGCCAGCATCCTAAAGAGGTACTACGAGCAGTACTTC
TRBJ1-2 | TRBV6-5 | NA | NA | CASSYSATGVYGYTF | TGTGCCAGCAGTTACTCGGCGACGGGAGTCTATGGCTACACCTTC
TRBJ1-2 | TRBV5-6 | NA | TRBD1 | CASSFDRGGLRHGYTF | TGTGCCAGCAGCTTCGACAGGGGAGGACTACGTCATGGCTACACCTTC
TRBJ2-7 | TRBV10-2 | NA | NA | CASSGSSYEQYF | TGCGCCAGCAGCGGGTCCTCCTACGAGCAGTACTTC
TRBJ2-1 | TRBV11-2 | NA | TRBD2 | CASSLGSGLAAYNEQFF | TGTGCCAGCAGCTTGGGGTCCGGACTAGCGGCCTACAATGAGCAGTTCTTC
TRBJ2-7 | TRBV27 | NA | NA | CASSFGQRTYEQYF | TGTGCCAGCAGTTTCGGACAAAGAACCTACGAGCAGTACTTC
TRBJ2-5 | TRBV7-9 | NA | TRBD2 | CASSSPGLAALRETQYF | TGTGCCAGCAGCTCGCCGGGACTAGCGGCTTTAAGAGAGACCCAGTACTTC
TRBJ2-1 | TRBV7-6 | NA | TRBD1 | CASSLTGLLYNEQFF | TGTGCCAGCAGCTTGACAGGGCTACTTTACAATGAGCAGTTCTTC
TRBJ2-7 | TRBV28 | NA | TRBD2 | CASSKLAQTYEQYF | TGTGCCAGCAGTAAACTAGCGCAAACCTACGAGCAGTACTTC
TRBJ2-7 | TRBV2 | once | NA | CASMPTPPLGEQYF | TGTGCCAGCATGCCGACACCACCCCTAGGCGAGCAGTACTTC
TRBJ1-1 | TRBV7-9 | NA | NA | CASSLFDRPDGAFF | TGTGCCAGCAGCTTGTTTGACAGGCCCGATGGCGCTTTCTTT
TRBJ2-3 | TRBV14 | NA | TRBD2 | CASSQRLAAHLGTDTQYF | TGTGCCAGCAGCCAACGACTAGCGGCCCATCTAGGCACAGATACGCAGTATTTT
TRBJ2-1 | TRBV27 | NA | TRBD2 | CASRSGGTLRNEQFF | TGTGCCAGCAGGTCGGGAGGCACCCTTCGCAATGAGCAGTTCTTC
TRBJ2-2 | TRBV4-1 | NA | NA | CASSLTGTGELFF | TGCGCCAGCAGCCTTACAGGGACCGGGGAGCTGTTTTTT
TRBJ2-1 | TRBV7-6 | few | TRBD1 | CASSGTGQGFDEQFF | TGTGCCAGCAGTGGTACGGGACAGGGATTTGATGAGCAGTTCTTC
TRBJ2-1 | TRBV6-6 | NA | TRBD2 | CASSHLAGVGNEQFF | TGTGCCAGCTCTCATCTAGCGGGAGTCGGGAATGAGCAGTTCTTC
TRBJ2-5 | TRBV6-6 | NA | NA | CASSYDGETQYF | TGTGCCAGCAGTTACGATGGGGAGACCCAGTACTTC
TRBJ2-7 | TRBV27 | NA | TRBD1 | CASSLLQGASEQYF | TGTGCCAGCAGTTTATTACAGGGGGCGAGCGAGCAGTACTTC
TRBJ1-1 | TRBV2 | NA | NA | CASSEGQPGAEAFF | TGTGCCAGCAGTGAAGGCCAACCGGGGGCTGAAGCTTTCTTT